These 21 T cell receptor beta chains came from one sample sequenced in a study of post-analysis software for immune sequencing data (dated by TCRdb to the mid-2010s). The library was generated by PCR. The sample was run on an Illumina HiSeq 2500. Unique molecular identifiers were incorporated into TCR beta cDNA libraries to reduce PCR and sequencing biases. Through fastp at Q25 and MiXCR, TCRdb rebuilt clones from the public reads, retaining in-frame beta chains. Every CDR3 protein is listed once, alongside the most common genes and DNA of its rows. Across this sample there are under 200,000 distinct CDR3 sequences, with approximately 35% seen only once. In total, the top ten clones hold under 30% of the sample. The sample's time point, from its label and the paper: second blood draw from one MS patient after hematopoietic stem cell transplantation. The input for sequencing was blood, taken after autologous hematopoietic stem cell transplantation. The receptors originated from a girl under 18 with multiple sclerosis. Donor details come from another sample of the same person, matched by shared clones.

The chain combines TRBV6-6 with TRBJ1-1, with no clear D. CDR3 length equals 13 residues. Looked up from germline, CDR1 is MNHNY and CDR2 is SVGAGI (reference sequence). V was pared by 6 bases and J by 3 bases, with 11 bases between. The CDR3 DNA follows: TGTGCCAGCAGGCCCGGCTTGTACACTGAAGCTTTCTTT. Translated, it gives CASRPGLYTEAFF.

The V and J genes are TRBV7-9 and TRBJ2-4; D ambiguous. Matching the DNA end better, TRBJ2-7 makes the J call doubtful. This CDR3 has 13 amino acids. Germline values: CDR1 SEHNR, CDR2 FQNEAQ (reference sequence). In DNA form, the CDR3 reads TGTGCCAGCAGCTTAGCGGAAGCTCACGAGCAGTACTTC. Its protein product is CASSLAEAHEQYF.

The count of this clonotype is one. The chain couples TRBV7-2 to TRBJ1-2; 7 nucleotides agree with TRBD1. CDR3 length: 14 residues. Losses at the gene ends were 4 bases for V and 2 bases for J; bases not matched to a gene: 4. Germline lookup yields CDR1 SGHTA and CDR2 FQGNSA. CDR3 in amino acids: CASSWDSQNYGYTF. The CDR3 nucleotides read TGTGCCAGCAGCTGGGACAGCCAAAACTATGGCTACACCTTC.

The chain joins TRBV20-1 to TRBJ2-3; 9 positions agree with TRBD2. Germline assignment: CDR1 DFQATT and CDR2 SNEGSKA (reference sequence). V shed 3 bases and J 5 bases; nucleotides not matched to a gene: 6. The CDR3 has 14 amino acids. CDR3 bases: TGCAGTGCTAGGATGGCACTAGCGGGAGATACGCAGTATTTT. It specifies CSARMALAGDTQYF.

This chain uses TRBV29-1 with TRBJ2-4, with D perhaps given as TRBD1 or TRBD2 (6 bases each). The end of the DNA aligns better with TRBJ2-7, so the J call may be wrong. The CDR3 spans 13 residues. Germline CDR1 and CDR2: SQVTM and ANQGSEA. CDR3 DNA sequence: TGCAGCCCGGGGGCAGGGGCCTCTCACGAGCAGTACTTC. Amino acid sequence: CSPGAGASHEQYF.

This clonotype was observed many times. This chain joins TRBV12-3 or TRBV12-4 and TRBJ2-3, with D hard to call. This CDR3 is built from 13 residues. V shed 3 bases and J shed 2 bases, with 6 bases lying between them. CDR3 protein: CASSLRITDTQYF. The CDR3 bases are TGTGCCAGCAGTTTGCGGATCACAGATACGCAGTATTTT.

This clonotype was counted between two and nine times. The chain joins TRBV20-1 to TRBJ2-1; 7 bases line up with TRBD2. The CDR3 runs to 15 residues. Germline V lookup: CDR1 DFQATT, CDR2 SNEGSKA (reference sequence). Trimming took 3 bases from V and 4 from J; bases not matched to a gene: 9. The CDR3 loop is CSARRWLAVYNEQFF. The CDR3 nucleotides read TGCAGTGCTAGGCGATGGCTAGCGGTTTACAATGAGCAGTTCTTC.

There are a few counts of this clonotype. V usage is TRBV7-8 and J usage is TRBJ1-5; 7 bases map to TRBD1. The V and J ends lost 1 base and 1 base, in that order; junction bases with no gene match: 10. The germline V gene encodes CDR1 SGHVS and CDR2 FQNEAQ. The CDR3 consists of 18 residues. The DNA of the CDR3 is TGTGCCAGCAGCTTAGAACACGGGACAGTTTACAGCAATCAGCCCCAGCATTTT. Translation gives CASSLEHGTVYSNQPQHF. The variable domain in full, completed from reference TRBV7-8 and TRBJ1-5, reads GAGVSQSPRYKVAKRGQDVALRCDPISGHVSLFWYQQALGQGPEFLTYFQNEAQLDKSGLPSDRFFAERPEGSVSTLKIQRTQQEDSAVYLCASSLEHGTVYSNQPQHFGDGTRLSIL.

This clonotype turned up a few times. The rearrangement joins TRBV18 to TRBJ2-7; TRBD1 aligns across 11 bases. The CDR3 is 15 residues long. Trimming removed 3 bases from V and 4 bases from J; junction bases left unmatched: 5. CDR1 is KGHSH, CDR2 LQKENI, per germline. CDR3 in DNA: TGTGCCAGCTCACCCCTCGGGACAGGGGGATACGAGCAGTACTTC. Its translation is CASSPLGTGGYEQYF.

This chain connects TRBV28 to TRBJ2-5, with 10 bases that match TRBD1. Per the germline V gene, CDR1 is MDHEN and CDR2 is SYDVKM. The CDR3 has 17 residues. Trimming removed 5 bases from V and 5 bases from J; junction bases left unmatched: 14. The CDR3 here is CASSVFDRTGGRETQYF. CDR3 in DNA: TGTGCCAGCAGTGTTTTCGACCGGACAGGGGGTAGGGAGACCCAGTACTTC.

This chain joins TRBV20-1 and TRBJ2-1; 12 bases fit TRBD2. V was pared by 3 bases and J by 5 bases, with 14 bases of the junction left unmatched. Germline V lookup: CDR1 DFQATT, CDR2 SNEGSKA (reference sequence). This CDR3 has 18 amino acids. In DNA form, the CDR3 reads TGCAGTGCTAGGGCATTGCTAGCGGGAGGGGGGAGGGACAATGAGCAGTTCTTC. It codes for CSARALLAGGGRDNEQFF.

This clonotype was detected only a few times. V usage is TRBV11-2 and J usage is TRBJ1-6; TRBD1 aligns across 9 bases. From germline, CDR1 is SGHAT and CDR2 FQNNGV. V was pared by 6 bases and J by 7 bases, with 10 bases of the junction left unmatched. The CDR3 is made up of 16 amino acids. The CDR3 coding sequence is TGTGCCAGCAGACCCCTGCCGGGACAGGGCAATTCACCCCTCCACTTT. Translating gives CASRPLPGQGNSPLHF.

This clonotype was observed at least ten times. The J gene is TRBJ2-5, the V gene TRBV12-3 or TRBV12-4, with a possible D match to TRBD2 (5 bases). The length of the CDR3 is 14 residues. Trimming pared 5 bases from V and 5 bases from J, leaving 15 bases between. CDR3 loop: CASSPPGMGETQYF. In nucleotides, the CDR3 is TGTGCCAGCAGTCCCCCGGGAATGGGGGAGACCCAGTACTTC.

The table lists this clonotype with a few counts. The chain has TRBV9 and TRBJ1-5; D remains unclear. V was clipped by 0 bases and J by 0 bases, with 7 bases between them. This CDR3 comprises 15 residues. CDR1 is SGDLS and CDR2 is YYNGEE in the germline V gene. CDR3 sequence reads: CASSVGSGSNQPQHF. CDR3 DNA sequence: TGTGCCAGCAGCGTAGGGTCTGGTAGCAATCAGCCCCAGCATTTT.

V gene TRBV12-3 or TRBV12-4 combines with J gene TRBJ2-1; 11 positions agree with TRBD2. V dropped 6 bases and J dropped 10; count of bases not matched to a gene: 8. This CDR3 is 14 amino acids long. CDR3 nucleotide sequence: TGTGCCAGCAGCACTAGCGGGAGAACCTACGAGCAGTTCTTC. Translated: CASSTSGRTYEQFF.

The chain combines TRBV20-1 with TRBJ1-1; D ambiguous. V was clipped by 6 bases and J by 1 base, with 9 bases between them. The CDR3 length is 12 residues. The germline gives CDR1 DFQATT, CDR2 SNEGSKA (reference sequence). The CDR3 is CSASRGNTEAFF. The CDR3 DNA reads TGCAGTGCCAGCAGAGGGAACACTGAAGCTTTCTTT.

This clonotype has only one observation. The chain carries TRBV2 and TRBJ2-7; D ambiguous. V lost 2 bases and J lost 3, with 8 bases in between. CDR3 size: 13 residues. CDR1 and CDR2 (germline): SNHLY, FYNNEI. The CDR3 DNA sequence: TGTGCCAGCAGTGAATGGAAGGGCTACGAGCAGTACTTC. As protein: CASSEWKGYEQYF.

The chain carries TRBV12-3 or TRBV12-4 and TRBJ1-2; 7 bases are a match to TRBD1. V dropped 5 bases and J dropped 7; count of bases not matched to a gene: 10. There are 14 residues in the CDR3. This chain's CDR3 is CASSGTGTVLGYTF. The CDR3 DNA reads as TGTGCCAGCAGTGGAACCGGGACAGTCCTTGGCTACACCTTC.

This chain uses TRBV5-1 with TRBJ1-2; a weak D match, TRBD1 (5 bases). Looked up from germline, CDR1 is SGHRS and CDR2 is YFSETQ. The CDR3 is made up of 14 amino acids. Trimming left V 0 bases short and J 6 bases short, with 12 bases between. CDR3 sequence reads: CASSLADTLNGYTF. The DNA of the CDR3 is TGCGCCAGCAGCTTGGCGGACACCCTTAATGGCTACACCTTC.

This clonotype is medium-sized. Here the CDR3 DNA reads TGCAGCACCAAATCGGGTTACACTGAAGCTTTCTTT. It translates to CSTKSGYTEAFF. The J gene is TRBJ1-1, the V gene TRBV29-1; D gene ambiguous. Germline CDR1 SQVTM, CDR2 ANQGSEA. V lost 8 bases, J lost 3 bases, and 13 bases lay in between. The CDR3 loop spans 12 amino acids.

As to this clonotype: This sequence may be a read error, since a much larger clone differs from it by one base. The chain's CDR3 is CASSIGTASTNTQYF. For the CDR3, the DNA is TGTGCCAGCAGCATAGGGACTGCTAGCACAAATACGCAGTATTTT. V and J are TRBV5-6 and TRBJ2-3, with D possibly TRBD2 on 6 matching bases. This CDR3 region has 15 residues. Germline V gene lookup returns CDR1 SGHDT and CDR2 YYEEEE.